The 20 T cell receptor beta chains presented below share a single source sample, sequenced in a study of shared clonotypes between healthy human individuals. Profiled with immunoSEQ multiplex PCR; TCRdb holds only in-frame clones, not every one. Counted here are roughly 120,000 clones, approximately 70% occurring once; the ten biggest clones make up roughly 24%. The material sequenced was memory CD8+ T cells sorted from blood. Stated subset: CD45RO+ cells pooled with CCR7-negative TemRA cells. The receptors come from a woman aged 25 to 39 in good health.

This clone was seen more than once but under ten times. The gene calls are TRBV4-1 and TRBJ2-7; no definite D call. Per the germline V gene, CDR1 is MGHRA and CDR2 is YSYEKL. V was pared by 0 bases and J by 4 bases, with 13 bases between. The CDR3 consists of 15 residues. CDR3 in amino acids: CASSQDWGSRYEQYF. The DNA of the CDR3 is TGCGCCAGCAGCCAAGATTGGGGTAGTCGTTACGAGCAGTACTTC.

This clone came up once. The chain combines TRBV27 with TRBJ2-3; no clear D gene. The CDR3 covers 17 residues. The V end lost 3 bases, the J end lost 0 bases, and 16 bases lay between the germline ends. CDR1 is MNHEY and CDR2 is SMNVEV in the germline V gene (reference sequence). CDR3 in amino acids: CASSLRVAHYSTDTQYF. The CDR3 bases are TGTGCCAGCAGTTTGAGAGTAGCCCATTATAGCACAGATACGCAGTATTTT.

J is TRBJ2-4 and V is TRBV4-1; D gene ambiguous. The CDR3 contains 17 residues. Trimming took off 1 base at V and 3 bases at J, with 16 bases between the two ends. Germline CDR1 reads MGHRA; CDR2 reads YSYEKL. The DNA of the CDR3 is TGCGCCAGCAGCCAAGTGGGAAGTGCCAAGGACAAAAACATTCAGTACTTC. It encodes CASSQVGSAKDKNIQYF.

The chain's CDR3 is CASSPNLDTQYF. The CDR3 nucleotides are TGCGCCAGCAGCCCGAATCTGGATACGCAGTATTTT. The J gene is TRBJ2-3, the V gene TRBV4-1; D not resolved. Looked up from germline, CDR1 is MGHRA and CDR2 is YSYEKL. The CDR3 has 12 residues. Trimming took 4 bases from V and 6 from J, leaving 8 bases between them.

The CDR3 sequence is CASWTGEKLFF. The DNA for the CDR3 is TGTGCCAGTTGGACAGGGGAAAAACTGTTTTTT. The V and J genes are TRBV2 and TRBJ1-4; 8 bases agree with TRBD1. CDR1 is SNHLY, CDR2 FYNNEI, per germline. The CDR3 loop spans 11 amino acids. V was clipped by 9 bases and J by 8 bases; unmatched bases: 2.

The chain has TRBV11-2 and TRBJ2-1; D is ambiguous. The CDR3 sequence is 14 residues long. Germline V gene sequence: CDR1 SGHAT, CDR2 FQNNGV. Trimming stripped 6 bases from V and 1 base from J, with 10 bases between. In DNA, the CDR3 is TGTGCCAGCAGTGGCCGGCCGTCCTACAATGAGCAGTTCTTC. This translates into CASSGRPSYNEQFF.

The J gene is TRBJ2-7, the V gene TRBV5-1; perhaps TRBD2 as D (5 bases). This CDR3 is built from 14 residues. V lost 4 bases and J lost 4, with 15 bases in between. The germline CDR1 and CDR2 sequences are SGHRS and YFSETQ. DNA of the CDR3: TGCGCCAGCAGCCCCCAAGAGGGCGGTTACGAGCAGTACTTC. It is translated as CASSPQEGGYEQYF.

Of note for this clone: The same CDR3 is also encoded by other DNA sequences in this sample. The chain is built from TRBV5-6 and TRBJ2-7; 8 bases agree with TRBD1. In germline, CDR1 is SGHDT, CDR2 YYEEEE. CDR3 size: 14 residues. The V segment lost 0 bases and the J segment 3 bases; nucleotides outside the gene matches: 2. CDR3: CASSLGQGRYEQYF. The DNA of the CDR3 is TGTGCCAGCAGCTTGGGACAGGGGCGCTACGAGCAGTACTTC. Full variable domain (rest looked up from reference TRBV5-6 and TRBJ2-7): DAGVTQSPTHLIKTRGQQVTLRCSPKSGHDTVSWYQQALGQGPQFIFQYYEEEERQRGNFPDRFSGHQFPNYSSELNVNALLLGDSALYLCASSLGQGRYEQYFGPGTRLTVT.

The chain links TRBV28 to TRBJ2-7, with 7 bases aligning to TRBD1. The CDR3 contains 14 residues. CDR1 MDHEN and CDR2 SYDVKM come from the germline V gene. With V trimmed by 5 bases and J by 2 bases, 6 bases remained unmatched. The CDR3: CASSPRDSTYEQYF. CDR3 bases: TGTGCCAGCAGTCCTCGGGACAGTACCTACGAGCAGTACTTC.

This sequence joins TRBV25-1 and TRBJ2-5; D is unresolved. Deletions cut 8 bases from V and 4 bases from J, with 5 bases between. The CDR3 contains 10 residues. Germline assignment: CDR1 MGHDK and CDR2 SYGVNS. CDR3 nucleotide sequence: TGTGCCAGCCGCCTAGAGACCCAGTACTTC. Translation: CASRLETQYF.

The V and J genes are TRBV11-2 and TRBJ2-2, with 9 positions matching TRBD1. Germline V lookup: CDR1 SGHAT, CDR2 FQNNGV. This CDR3 has 18 amino acids. V dropped 4 bases and J dropped 1; count of bases not matched to a gene: 10. CDR3 protein: CASSSGQGRKGNTGELFF. DNA of the CDR3: TGTGCCAGCAGCTCGGGACAGGGCCGCAAGGGGAACACCGGGGAGCTGTTTTTT.

V gene TRBV7-8 combines with J gene TRBJ2-7; 8 nucleotides match TRBD1. Per germline, CDR1 SGHVS and CDR2 FQNEAQ. Trimming took 5 bases from V and 4 from J; bases not matched to a gene: 16. This CDR3 spans 17 amino acids. The CDR3 loop reads CASSRPFPGGIIYEQYF. In nucleotides, the CDR3 is TGTGCCAGCAGCCGCCCCTTCCCAGGGGGCATTATTTACGAGCAGTACTTC.

The V call is TRBV28, the J call TRBJ2-1, with D tentatively TRBD2 (6 bases). Germline CDR1 MDHEN, CDR2 SYDVKM. The CDR3 consists of 16 residues. The germline V and J ends were trimmed by 3 bases and 0 bases, with 12 bases remaining between them. The CDR3 coding sequence is TGTGCCAGCAGTTTGGGGGAGGCCAGCTCCTACAATGAGCAGTTCTTC. This translates into CASSLGEASSYNEQFF. The full variable domain, rest sourced from reference TRBV28 and TRBJ2-1, is DVKVTQSSRYLVKRTGEKVFLECVQDMDHENMFWYRQDPGLGLRLIYFSYDVKMKEKGDIPEGYSVSREKKERFSLILESASTNQTSMYLCASSLGEASSYNEQFFGPGTRLTVL.

The rearrangement uses TRBV11-2 and TRBJ2-7; no definite D call. Trimming cost V 3 bases and J 1 base, with 10 bases left between them. The germline CDR1 and CDR2 sequences are SGHAT and FQNNGV. This CDR3 contains 14 residues. CDR3 sequence: CASSLGIGSYEQYF. CDR3 bases: TGTGCCAGCAGCTTGGGGATCGGTTCCTACGAGCAGTACTTC.

This chain uses TRBV5-1 with TRBJ2-2, with D possibly TRBD1 on 5 matching bases. With 0 bases removed from V and 2 bases from J, the gap between germline ends came to 8 bases. This CDR3 contains 15 residues. Germline V gives CDR1 SGHRS, CDR2 YFSETQ. The CDR3 protein is CASSLAQDNTGELFF. CDR3 nucleotide sequence: TGCGCCAGCAGCTTGGCACAGGACAACACCGGGGAGCTGTTTTTT.

The J gene is TRBJ2-7, the V gene TRBV2; no clear D. The V gene's germline CDR1 is SNHLY and CDR2 FYNNEI. This CDR3 contains 19 residues. Trimming removed 0 bases from V and 6 bases from J, with 27 bases in between. For the CDR3, the DNA is TGTGCCAGCAGTGAAGCCGGAAGGTCGACTTTCTCCTACGCTGGCGAGCAGTACTTC. Translation: CASSEAGRSTFSYAGEQYF.

This clone is classed as medium-sized. The J gene is TRBJ2-6, the V gene TRBV6-4; TRBD2 is a possible D gene (6 bases). Germline V gives CDR1 MRHNA, CDR2 SNTAGT. The CDR3 contains 16 residues. Trimming pared 2 bases from V and 2 bases from J, leaving 10 bases between. As DNA, the CDR3 is TGTGCCAGCAGTGACACGGCGGGGACTGGGGCCAACGTCCTGACTTTC. This codes for CASSDTAGTGANVLTF.

V is TRBV11-2 and J is TRBJ1-2; D is unclear. This CDR3 has 13 residues. Deletions cut 7 bases from V and 8 bases from J, with 17 bases between. The germline V gene encodes CDR1 SGHAT and CDR2 FQNNGV. CDR3 loop: CASTPDGAGGYTF. The CDR3, as DNA: TGTGCCAGCACCCCGGACGGAGCGGGGGGCTACACCTTC.

The rearrangement links TRBV7-4 to TRBJ2-1; 7 nucleotides line up with TRBD2. Germline trimming cut 4 bases from V and 9 bases from J; bases unmatched to any gene: 15. There are 16 residues in the CDR3. Germline lookup yields CDR1 SGHVT and CDR2 SQSDAQ. The CDR3 bases are TGTGCCAGCAGCTCACTAATCTTGGGACTACCTGCTGAGCAGTTCTTC. This sequence encodes CASSSLILGLPAEQFF.

The chain links TRBV7-9 to TRBJ2-7, with 7 bases aligning to TRBD1. Trimming cost V 6 bases and J 3 bases; bases outside gene matches: 2. Germline CDR1 and CDR2: SEHNR and FQNEAQ (reference sequence). The CDR3 has 12 residues. CDR3 loop: CASRGQSYEQYF. In DNA form, the CDR3 reads TGTGCCAGCAGGGGACAGAGCTACGAGCAGTACTTC.